This TCR beta chain was identified in a study of blood T cells in healthy people across ages. A second roughly 7 to 12 cycle PCR used barcoded and J-beta primers. Researchers report that a template-switch adaptor with 12 random nucleotides tagged each cDNA molecule. Using its own MiXCR run on the 5' RACE reads, TCRdb lists one record per CDR3 protein. The sample lists 800,000 to 950,000 distinct CDR3 sequences, approximately 49% occurring once. Findings and limits, study-wide: Age advanced and TCR beta diversity per million T cells fell, roughly linearly.

Between the trimmed V and J ends, which lost 1 base and 4 bases, there was a span of 9 bases. CDR3 size: 14 residues. Germline CDR1 is KGHSH and CDR2 is LQKENI. To note about this clonotype: Antigen: not known.

The sequence was collected from a young man in good health. The rearrangement links TRBV18 to TRBJ2-3, with D unresolved. Sequencing used blood. CDR3 protein: CASSPRVEADTQYF. The CDR3 region has the DNA TGTGCCAGCTCACCACGTGTAGAGGCAGATACGCAGTATTTT.